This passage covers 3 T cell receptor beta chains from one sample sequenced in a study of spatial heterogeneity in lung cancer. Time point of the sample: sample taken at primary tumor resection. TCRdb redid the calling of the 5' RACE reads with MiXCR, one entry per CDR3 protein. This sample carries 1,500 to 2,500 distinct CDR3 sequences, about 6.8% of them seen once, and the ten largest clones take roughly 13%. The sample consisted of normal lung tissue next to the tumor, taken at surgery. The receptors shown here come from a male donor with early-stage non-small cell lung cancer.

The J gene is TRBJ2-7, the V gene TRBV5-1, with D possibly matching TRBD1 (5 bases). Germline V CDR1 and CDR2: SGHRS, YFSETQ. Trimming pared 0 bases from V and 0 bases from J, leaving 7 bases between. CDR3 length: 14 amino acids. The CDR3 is CASSLGQSSYEQYF. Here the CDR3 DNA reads TGCGCCAGCAGCTTGGGACAGTCCTCCTACGAGCAGTACTTC.

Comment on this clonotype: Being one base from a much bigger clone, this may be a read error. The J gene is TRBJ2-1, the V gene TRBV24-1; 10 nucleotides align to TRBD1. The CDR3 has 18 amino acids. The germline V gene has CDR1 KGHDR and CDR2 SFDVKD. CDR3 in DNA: TGTGCCACCAGTGACCCGCCCTCCGGGACAGGGGACTACAGTGAGCAGTTCTTC. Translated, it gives CATSDPPSGTGDYSEQFF.

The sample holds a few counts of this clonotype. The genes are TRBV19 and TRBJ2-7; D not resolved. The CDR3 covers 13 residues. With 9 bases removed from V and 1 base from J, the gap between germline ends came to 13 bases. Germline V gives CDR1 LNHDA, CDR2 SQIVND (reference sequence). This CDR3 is CASGISVSYEQYF. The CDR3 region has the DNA TGTGCCAGCGGAATCTCGGTTTCCTACGAGCAGTACTTC.